A selection of T cell receptor beta chains follows, all from one sample in a study of blood T cells in healthy people across ages. TCRdb re-called the 5' RACE reads with MiXCR, one entry per CDR3 protein. The sample lists about 1.5 million distinct CDR3 sequences, roughly 43% occurring once. The sequencing sample was made of blood. These receptors originate from a woman under 30 in good health. CDR3s include the opening cysteine and the closing phenylalanine or tryptophan. The D gene is left open where the match is weak. For some rows the clone size is stated as once, few or many, or as a class when expanded; others skip it.

CDR3	DNA	J	D	V	size
CASSASDRGGDEQFF	TGTGCCAGCAGTGCATCGGACAGGGGTGGGGATGAGCAGTTCTTC	TRBJ2-1	TRBD1	TRBV25-1	NA
CASSHNPVATGELFF	TGCGCCAGCAGCCACAACCCGGTCGCCACCGGGGAGCTGTTTTTT	TRBJ2-2	NA	TRBV4-1	once
CASSYSETVVWEQFF	TGTGCCAGCAGTTACTCGGAGACAGTTGTTTGGGAGCAGTTCTTC	TRBJ2-1	NA	TRBV6-5	NA
CSAREVGGTQYF	TGCAGTGCTAGAGAGGTGGGAGGGACCCAGTACTTC	TRBJ2-5	NA	TRBV20-1	few
CASSLDHFLGNEQFF	TGCGCCAGCAGCTTGGACCACTTTTTGGGCAATGAGCAGTTCTTC	TRBJ2-1	NA	TRBV5-1	NA
CASSQVAGGSYEQYF	TGTGCCAGCAGCCAAGTCGCAGGGGGCTCCTACGAGCAGTACTTC	TRBJ2-7	TRBD1	TRBV4-2	many
CSARDLGVQNTEAFF	TGCAGTGCTAGAGATTTGGGGGTTCAGAACACTGAAGCTTTCTTT	TRBJ1-1	NA	TRBV20-1	once
CASAFLRGGSSSTDTQYF	TGTGCCAGCGCTTTTTTAAGGGGTGGTTCTTCTAGCACAGATACGCAGTATTTT	TRBJ2-3	NA	TRBV27	NA
CASSQACEQYF	TGCGCCAGCAGCCAAGCTTGCGAGCAGTACTTC	TRBJ2-7	NA	TRBV4-1	NA
CATSRAQTSLSTDTQYF	TGTGCCACCAGCAGAGCCCAGACTAGCCTAAGCACAGATACGCAGTATTTT	TRBJ2-3	TRBD2	TRBV15	NA
CSVGGRDGSNEQFF	TGCAGCGTTGGGGGCAGGGATGGTAGCAATGAGCAGTTCTTC	TRBJ2-1	NA	TRBV29-1	few
CASSLASDASTDTQYF	TGTGCCAGCAGCTTGGCGTCAGACGCTAGCACAGATACGCAGTATTTT	TRBJ2-3	NA	TRBV5-4	NA
CASSAAGQAPLHF	TGTGCCAGCAGTGCGGCAGGGCAGGCACCCCTCCACTTT	TRBJ1-6	NA	TRBV2	few
CASSLDVGAGGTDTQYF	TGTGCCAGCAGCTTAGATGTTGGAGCGGGAGGCACAGATACGCAGTATTTT	TRBJ2-3	TRBD2	TRBV7-9	NA
CASSLVRDSYGYTF	TGTGCCAGCAGCTTAGTCCGAGATTCCTATGGCTACACCTTC	TRBJ1-2	NA	TRBV11-2	few
CASSKAFGYGCTF	TGTGCCAGCAGCAAAGCGTTCGGGTATGGCTGCACCTTC	TRBJ1-2	NA	TRBV12-3/TRBV12-4	NA
CASSLLMNTGELFF	TGTGCCAGCAGCCTCCTCATGAACACCGGGGAGCTGTTTTTT	TRBJ2-2	NA	TRBV7-6	NA
CASSLMSGRVETQYF	TGTGCCAGCAGTTTAATGAGCGGGAGGGTAGAGACCCAGTACTTC	TRBJ2-5	TRBD2	TRBV28	few
CAISESGTGGETQYF	TGTGCCATCAGTGAGTCGGGAACAGGGGGTGAGACCCAGTACTTC	TRBJ2-5	TRBD1	TRBV10-3	NA
CASSRLGSENIQYF	TGCGCCAGCAGCCGGTTGGGGTCTGAGAACATTCAGTACTTC	TRBJ2-4	NA	TRBV5-1	NA
CASSLMSGGNEQYF	TGTGCCAGCAGTTTAATGAGCGGGGGGAACGAGCAGTACTTC	TRBJ2-7	TRBD2	TRBV12-3/TRBV12-4	few
CASRAGRTGELFF	TGTGCCAGCAGAGCCGGAAGGACCGGGGAGCTGTTTTTT	TRBJ2-2	NA	TRBV6-1	NA
CASRIQEMNTEAFF	TGCGCCAGCAGGATCCAGGAAATGAACACTGAAGCTTTCTTT	TRBJ1-1	NA	TRBV5-1	many
CASSLGGGPFYGYTF	TGTGCCAGCAGCTTAGGTGGGGGGCCCTTCTATGGCTACACCTTC	TRBJ1-2	NA	TRBV7-9	few